What follows describes a single T cell receptor (beta chain). Its antigen specificity is not known. No base quality values were provided; no much bigger clone lies one nucleotide off. This sample is part of a study of breast tumors, draining lymph nodes, adjacent tissues (dated by TCRdb to the mid-2010s). The study in broad terms: Breast cancer patients provided tumor, adjacent nontumor tissue and axillary lymph nodes, and the study compared the TCR beta repertoires across these three sources. In human breast cancer, the study set out to assess how tumor, surrounding tissue and draining lymph node repertoires relate to one another and whether T cells might be exchanged between them.

From its cysteine to its phenylalanine, the CDR3 spans 16 amino acids. CDR3 DNA only is kept here, 48 bases in frame from base 1. Here V drops 6 bases and J drops 1 base, and the junction holds 13 bases not matched to any gene. CDR1 DFQATT and CDR2 SNEGSKA were looked up in the germline V gene (reference sequence). Broad study findings and their caveats: Rather than being directly demonstrated, the conclusion that tumor T cells originate in lymph nodes was presented as consistent with a hypothesis. Tumor and nontumor tissue repertoires were significantly more similar in luminal-like than in basal-like breast cancer. The data were considered consistent with the idea that most tumor T cells come from the lymph node and then expand in tumor tissue. Tumor T-cell repertoires showed less diversity than lymph node repertoires and more diversity than nontumor tissue repertoires, and tumor T-cell repertoires showed preferential V and J gene usage.

Data came from an Illumina HiSeq 2000. Multiplex PCR amplification was used to generate the TCR beta chain libraries. The amplified TCR beta chain products were analyzed by high-throughput sequencing. Through fastp at Q25 and MiXCR, TCRdb rebuilt clones from the public reads, retaining in-frame beta chains. Rows are unified per CDR3 protein, each entry keeping the most common DNA and genes. The sample table contains about 220,000 distinct CDR3 sequences; only one count was recorded for 30% to 35% of them. Approximately 4% of the sample is taken by the ten largest. Lymph node samples were obtained from the axillary draining lymph nodes of breast cancer patients.

The V and J segments used are TRBV20-1 and TRBJ2-5; TRBD1 matches 8 bases in the middle. The sample consisted of axillary lymph node tissue. This receptor was identified in a female donor with breast cancer. Some clones in this sample may be carry-over from other donors' samples. The nucleotide sequence reads as follows: TGCAGTGCCAGCAGCCCGGGACAGGCCCTCCAAGAGACCCAGTACTTC. Its product reads: CSASSPGQALQETQYF.